This T cell receptor (beta chain) was sequenced during a study (TCRdb year 2016). Many counts were recorded for this clonotype. The antigen it binds to is not known. The record has no base qualities; no much larger clone is one base away. The germline V gene supplies CDR1 SQVTM and CDR2 ANQGSEA. Measured from the cysteine to the phenylalanine, the CDR3 is 14 residues long. Only CDR3 DNA is held: 42 bases, read in frame from base 1. Clipping removes 4 bases from V and 8 bases from J, with 8 as the unmatched junction base count. The library was built by means of RT-PCR. Sequencing was carried out with an Illumina MiSeq. TCRdb trimmed the raw reads at Q25, called clones with MiXCR and kept productive beta chains. When rows share a CDR3 protein, they turn into one entry using the most common DNA and genes. This sample has hundreds of thousands of distinct CDR3 sequences in its table, and 14% of those were observed once. The top ten constitute roughly 3.9% of the sample.

The clonotype was recovered from a female donor in good health, serving as a healthy control. The chain employs TRBV29-1 and TRBJ1-2; 12 central nucleotides agree with TRBD1. The sample consisted of memory CD4+ T cells from blood. In nucleotides, the sequence is TGCAGCGTTGCTAGCGGGACAGGGGGCGAGGGCTACACCTTC. Translated, this gives CSVASGTGGEGYTF.